Reported below is one T cell receptor beta chain. Its target is not known. This sequence may be a read error, since a much larger clone differs from it by one base. This entry comes from a study of glioma-infiltrating T cells. Using RNA template, CDR3s of TCR alpha and beta were amplified with iRepertoire arm-PCR. TCRdb re-called the multiplex PCR reads through MiXCR, storing one row per CDR3 protein. Of about 130,000 distinct CDR3 sequences listed, around 23% are singletons. General study results and limits: Tissue and blood shared very few CDR3 sequences. Above-expected tissue-blood divergence occurred in all gliomas, most in low-grade ones.

The source is a human donor with low-grade glioma or glioblastoma, undergoing nonglioma brain surgery, or in good health (not recorded which). Sequencing used glioma tissue, nonneoplastic brain tissue, or PBMCs (not recorded which).

CDR3 nucleotide sequence: TGTGCCAGCAGCCGCTTATGGGCTAGCGTGAGCACAGATACGCAGTATTTT. This translates into CASSRLWASVSTDTQYF. The rearrangement uses TRBV7-2 and TRBJ2-3; possible D gene TRBD2, 6 bases. The ends were cut back, 5 bases at V and 0 bases at J, with 18 bases in the middle. There are 17 residues in the CDR3. Germline-derived CDR1 and CDR2 are SGHTA and FQGNSA.